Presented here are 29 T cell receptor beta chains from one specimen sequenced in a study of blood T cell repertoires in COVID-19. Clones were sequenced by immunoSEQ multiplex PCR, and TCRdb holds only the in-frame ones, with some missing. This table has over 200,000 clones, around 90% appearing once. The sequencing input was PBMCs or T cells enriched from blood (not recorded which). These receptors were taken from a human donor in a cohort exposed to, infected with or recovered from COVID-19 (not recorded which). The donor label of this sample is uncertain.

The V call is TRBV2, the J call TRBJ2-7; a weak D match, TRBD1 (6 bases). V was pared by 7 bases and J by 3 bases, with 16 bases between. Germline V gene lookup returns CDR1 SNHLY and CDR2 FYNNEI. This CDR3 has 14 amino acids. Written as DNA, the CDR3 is TGTGCCAGCACAGGCAGGGGCTTATACTACGAGCAGTACTTC. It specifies CASTGRGLYYEQYF.

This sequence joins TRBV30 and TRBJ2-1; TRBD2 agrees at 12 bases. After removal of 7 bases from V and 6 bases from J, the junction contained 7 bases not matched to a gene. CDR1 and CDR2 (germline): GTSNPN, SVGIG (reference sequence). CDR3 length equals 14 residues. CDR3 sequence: CASSGGANRNEQFF. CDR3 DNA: TGTGCCTCTAGCGGGGGGGCCAATCGCAATGAGCAGTTCTTC.

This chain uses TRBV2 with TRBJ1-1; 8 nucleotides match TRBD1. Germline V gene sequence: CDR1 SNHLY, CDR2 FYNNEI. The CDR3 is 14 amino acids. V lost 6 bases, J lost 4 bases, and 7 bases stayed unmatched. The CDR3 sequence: CASSRGQGGTEAFF. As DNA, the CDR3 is TGTGCCAGCAGCCGAGGACAGGGAGGCACTGAAGCTTTCTTT.

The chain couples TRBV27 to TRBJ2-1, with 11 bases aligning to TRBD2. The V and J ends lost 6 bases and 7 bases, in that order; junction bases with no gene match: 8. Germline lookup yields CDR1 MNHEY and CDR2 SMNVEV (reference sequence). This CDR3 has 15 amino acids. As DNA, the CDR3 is TGTGCCAGCAGCTTCGGGACTAGCGGAAGGAATGAGCAGTTCTTC. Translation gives CASSFGTSGRNEQFF.

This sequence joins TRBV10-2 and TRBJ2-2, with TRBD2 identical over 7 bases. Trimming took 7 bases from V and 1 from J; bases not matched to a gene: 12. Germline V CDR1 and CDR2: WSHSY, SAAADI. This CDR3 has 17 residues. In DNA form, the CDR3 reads TGCGCCAGCAACAGACCGCCTGGGGGGGGGAACACCGGGGAGCTGTTTTTT. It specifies CASNRPPGGGNTGELFF.

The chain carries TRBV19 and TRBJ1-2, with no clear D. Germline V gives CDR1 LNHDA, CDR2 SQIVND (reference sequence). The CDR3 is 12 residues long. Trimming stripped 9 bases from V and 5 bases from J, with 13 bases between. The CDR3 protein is CASNTGFYGYTF. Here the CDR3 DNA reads TGTGCCAGCAATACGGGGTTTTATGGCTACACCTTC. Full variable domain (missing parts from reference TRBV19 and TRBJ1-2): DGGITQSPKYLFRKEGQNVTLSCEQNLNHDAMYWYRQDPGQGLRLIYYSQIVNDFQKGDIAEGYSVSREKKESFPLTVTSAQKNPTAFYLCASNTGFYGYTFGSGTRLTVV.

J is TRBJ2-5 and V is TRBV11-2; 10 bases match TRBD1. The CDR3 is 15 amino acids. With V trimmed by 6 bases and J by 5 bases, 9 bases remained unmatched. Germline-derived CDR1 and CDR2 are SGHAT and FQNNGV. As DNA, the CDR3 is TGTGCCAGCAGAAGGACAGGGGGGTCGGGGGAGACCCAGTACTTC. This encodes CASRRTGGSGETQYF.

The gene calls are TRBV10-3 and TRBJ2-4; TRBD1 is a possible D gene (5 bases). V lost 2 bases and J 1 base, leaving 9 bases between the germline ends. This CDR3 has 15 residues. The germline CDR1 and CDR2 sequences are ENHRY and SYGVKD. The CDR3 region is CAISEVRAAKNIQYF. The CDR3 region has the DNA TGTGCCATCAGTGAGGTCAGGGCGGCCAAAAACATTCAGTACTTC.

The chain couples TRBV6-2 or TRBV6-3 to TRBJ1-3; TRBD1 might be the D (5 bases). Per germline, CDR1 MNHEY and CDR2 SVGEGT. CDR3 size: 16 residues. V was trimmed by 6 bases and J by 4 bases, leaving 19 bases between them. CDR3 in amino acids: CASSPRTRPGGNTIYF. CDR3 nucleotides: TGTGCCAGCAGCCCCAGGACACGTCCTGGGGGAAACACCATATATTTT.

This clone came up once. CDR3 coding DNA: TGCAGCGTTGAAGGGACTTCCATGAACACTGAAGCTTTCTTT. Amino acid sequence: CSVEGTSMNTEAFF. The chain recombines TRBV29-1 with TRBJ1-1; D uncertain. CDR3 length: 14 amino acids. Germline V gene lookup returns CDR1 SQVTM and CDR2 ANQGSEA. Between the trimmed V and J ends, which lost 1 base and 0 bases, there was a span of 9 bases.

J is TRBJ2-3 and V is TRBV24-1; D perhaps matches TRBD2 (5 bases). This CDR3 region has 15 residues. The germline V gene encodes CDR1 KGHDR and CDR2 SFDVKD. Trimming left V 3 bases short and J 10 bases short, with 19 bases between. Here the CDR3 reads CATSDTRKDRVAQYF. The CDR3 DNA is TGTGCCACCAGTGATACTAGGAAGGATCGCGTTGCGCAGTATTTT.

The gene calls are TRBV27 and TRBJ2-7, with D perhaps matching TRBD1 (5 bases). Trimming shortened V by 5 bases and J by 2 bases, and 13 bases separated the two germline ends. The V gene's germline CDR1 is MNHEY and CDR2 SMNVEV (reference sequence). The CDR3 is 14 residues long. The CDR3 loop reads CASSPLTAAYEQYF. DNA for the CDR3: TGTGCCAGCAGTCCCCTGACAGCCGCCTACGAGCAGTACTTC.

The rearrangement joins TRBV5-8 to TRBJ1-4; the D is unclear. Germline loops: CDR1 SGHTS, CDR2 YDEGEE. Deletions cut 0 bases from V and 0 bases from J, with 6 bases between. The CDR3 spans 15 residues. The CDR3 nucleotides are TGTGCCAGCAGCTTGGGTACTGCAACTAATGAAAAACTGTTTTTT. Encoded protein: CASSLGTATNEKLFF.

CDR3 sequence reads: CASSVVGVNTEAFF. Here the CDR3 DNA reads TGTGCCAGCAGCGTAGTCGGGGTGAACACTGAAGCTTTCTTT. This rearrangement joins TRBV9 to TRBJ1-1; the D is unclear. Trimming cost V 0 bases and J 0 bases, with 6 bases left between them. Germline V gene sequence: CDR1 SGDLS, CDR2 YYNGEE. CDR3 length equals 14 residues.

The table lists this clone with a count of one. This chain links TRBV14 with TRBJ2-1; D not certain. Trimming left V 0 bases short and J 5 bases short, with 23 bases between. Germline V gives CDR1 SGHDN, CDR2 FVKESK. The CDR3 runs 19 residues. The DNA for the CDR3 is TGTGCCAGCAGCCAAGAACGCCCAGGCCCAGAGAATTGGGACAATGAGCAGTTCTTC. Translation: CASSQERPGPENWDNEQFF.

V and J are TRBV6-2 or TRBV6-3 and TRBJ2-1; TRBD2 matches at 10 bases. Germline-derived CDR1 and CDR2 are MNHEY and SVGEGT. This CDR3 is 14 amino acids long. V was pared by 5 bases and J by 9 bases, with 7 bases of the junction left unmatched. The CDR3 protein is CASSPAGGHSEQFF. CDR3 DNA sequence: TGTGCCAGCAGTCCAGCGGGGGGGCATAGTGAGCAGTTCTTC.

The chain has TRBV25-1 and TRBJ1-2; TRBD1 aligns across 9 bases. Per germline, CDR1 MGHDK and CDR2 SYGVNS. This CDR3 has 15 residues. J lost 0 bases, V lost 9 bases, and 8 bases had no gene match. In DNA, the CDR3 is TGTGCCAGGGGACAGGGTGATCTTCCTAACTATGGCTACACCTTC. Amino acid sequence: CARGQGDLPNYGYTF.

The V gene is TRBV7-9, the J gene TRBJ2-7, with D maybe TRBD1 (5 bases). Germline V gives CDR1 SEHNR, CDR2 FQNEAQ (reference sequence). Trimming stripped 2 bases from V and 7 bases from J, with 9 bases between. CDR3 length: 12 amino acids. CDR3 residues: CASSLLTEEQYF. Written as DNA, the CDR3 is TGTGCCAGCAGCTTACTGACAGAAGAGCAGTACTTC.

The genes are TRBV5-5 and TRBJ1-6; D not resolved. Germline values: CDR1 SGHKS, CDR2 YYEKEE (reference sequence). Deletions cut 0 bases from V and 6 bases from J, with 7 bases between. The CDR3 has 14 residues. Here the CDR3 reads CASSLERGNSPLHF. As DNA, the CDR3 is TGTGCCAGCAGCTTGGAACGGGGTAATTCACCCCTCCACTTT.

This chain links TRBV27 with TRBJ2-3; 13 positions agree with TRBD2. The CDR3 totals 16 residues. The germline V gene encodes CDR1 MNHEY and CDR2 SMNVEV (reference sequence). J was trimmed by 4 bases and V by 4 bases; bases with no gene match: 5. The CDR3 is CASSSTSGGIPDTQYF. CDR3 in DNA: TGTGCCAGCAGTTCGACTAGCGGGGGGATCCCAGATACGCAGTATTTT.

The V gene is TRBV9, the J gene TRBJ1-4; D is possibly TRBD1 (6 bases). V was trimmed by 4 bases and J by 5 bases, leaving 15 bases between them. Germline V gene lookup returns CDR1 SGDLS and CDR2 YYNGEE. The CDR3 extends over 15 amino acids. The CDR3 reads CASSLQAGVNEKLFF. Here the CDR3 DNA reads TGTGCCAGCAGCCTTCAGGCAGGGGTCAATGAAAAACTGTTTTTT.

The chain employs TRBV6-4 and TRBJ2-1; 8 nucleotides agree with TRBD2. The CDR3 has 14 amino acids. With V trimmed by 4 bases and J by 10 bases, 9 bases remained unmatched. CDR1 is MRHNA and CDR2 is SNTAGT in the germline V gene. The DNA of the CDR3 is TGTGCCAGCAGTGGTAGCGGGGACATTACCGAGCAGTTCTTC. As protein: CASSGSGDITEQFF.

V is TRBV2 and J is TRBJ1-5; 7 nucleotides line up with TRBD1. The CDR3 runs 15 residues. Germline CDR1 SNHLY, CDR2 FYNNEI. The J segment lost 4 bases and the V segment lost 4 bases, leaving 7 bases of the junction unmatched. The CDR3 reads CASSVGGVGNQPQHF. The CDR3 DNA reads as TGTGCCAGCAGTGTAGGGGGCGTAGGGAATCAGCCCCAGCATTTT.

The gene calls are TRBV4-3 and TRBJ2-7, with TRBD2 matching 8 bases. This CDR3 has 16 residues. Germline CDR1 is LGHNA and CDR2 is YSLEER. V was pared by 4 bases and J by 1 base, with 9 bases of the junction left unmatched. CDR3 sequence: CASSPSVGTRSYEQYF. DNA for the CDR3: TGCGCCAGCAGCCCATCCGTCGGGACTAGATCCTACGAGCAGTACTTC.

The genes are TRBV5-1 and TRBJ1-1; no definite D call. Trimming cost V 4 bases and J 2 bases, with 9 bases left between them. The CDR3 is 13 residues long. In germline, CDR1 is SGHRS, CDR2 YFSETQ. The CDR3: CASSALANTEAFF. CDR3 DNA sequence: TGCGCCAGCAGCGCCTTGGCAAACACTGAAGCTTTCTTT.

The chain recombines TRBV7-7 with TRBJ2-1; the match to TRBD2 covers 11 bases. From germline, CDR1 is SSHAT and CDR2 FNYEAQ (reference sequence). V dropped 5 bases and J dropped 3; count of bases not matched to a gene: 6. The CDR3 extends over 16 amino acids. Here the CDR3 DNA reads TGTGCCAGCAGCACCCTAGCGGGGGGCTTCTACAATGAGCAGTTCTTC. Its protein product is CASSTLAGGFYNEQFF.

CDR3 protein: CASTEAGGPYQPQHF. CDR3 coding DNA: TGTGCCAGTACCGAGGCAGGGGGCCCCTATCAGCCCCAGCATTTT. V gene TRBV19 combines with J gene TRBJ1-5, with 8 bases fitting TRBD1. V lost 7 bases and J lost 5; bases outside the gene matches: 10. From germline, CDR1 is LNHDA and CDR2 SQIVND (reference sequence). CDR3 length: 15 amino acids.

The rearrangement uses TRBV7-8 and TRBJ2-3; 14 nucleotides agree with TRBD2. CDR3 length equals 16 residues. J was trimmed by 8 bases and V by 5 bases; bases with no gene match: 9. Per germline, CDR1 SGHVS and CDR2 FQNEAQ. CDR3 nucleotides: TGTGCCAGCAGCCCCCTGACTAGCGGGGGGGCGGGTACGCAGTATTTT. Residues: CASSPLTSGGAGTQYF.

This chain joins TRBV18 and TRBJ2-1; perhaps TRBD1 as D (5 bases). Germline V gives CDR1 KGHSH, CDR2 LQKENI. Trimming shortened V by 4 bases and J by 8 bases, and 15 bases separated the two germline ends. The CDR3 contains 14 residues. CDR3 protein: CASSQTQGGDEQFF. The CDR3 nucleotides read TGTGCCAGCTCACAGACGCAGGGTGGCGATGAGCAGTTCTTC. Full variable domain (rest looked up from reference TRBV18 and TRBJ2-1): NAGVMQNPRHLVRRRGQEARLRCSPMKGHSHVYWYRQLPEEGLKFMVYLQKENIIDESGMPKERFSAEFPKEGPSILRIQQVVRGDSAAYFCASSQTQGGDEQFFGPGTRLTVL.